The rows below give T cell receptor beta chains drawn from one sample of a study of CD8 T cells in Susac syndrome. TCRdb re-derived calls from the immunoSEQ multiplex PCR reads in MiXCR, one entry per CDR3 protein. The repertoire consists of 140,000 or so distinct CDR3 sequences, with roughly 96% occurring once and the leading ten covering about 0.11%. The sample taken for sequencing was CD4+ T cells from PBMCs. The receptor set was obtained from a human donor with multiple sclerosis. CDR3s include the opening cysteine and the closing phenylalanine or tryptophan. The order of the fields is clone size, V gene, J gene, D gene, CDR3 DNA, CDR3 protein. A D gene is named only where the DNA matches it firmly. The size field is filled for only some rows; it gives once, few, many or a size class.

.	TRBV20-1	TRBJ2-7	.	TGCAGTGCTAGCGATCAGGGGAGACACGAGCAGTACTTC	CSASDQGRHEQYF
.	TRBV12-3/TRBV12-4	TRBJ2-3	TRBD1	TGTGCCAGCAGTGCCTTGCGACAGGGTAGCACAGATACGCAGTATTTT	CASSALRQGSTDTQYF
once	TRBV6-5	TRBJ1-2	.	TGTGCCAGCAGTTACTCCGGGGGTACAGGCTACACCTTC	CASSYSGGTGYTF
.	TRBV20-1	TRBJ2-1	.	TGCAGTGCTAGGGTACTACAGGCCAATGAGCAGTTCTTC	CSARVLQANEQFF
.	TRBV6-5	TRBJ1-5	.	TGTGCCAGCAGCCACTCAAGGGGAGCCAATCAGCCCCAGCATTTT	CASSHSRGANQPQHF
.	TRBV2	TRBJ1-2	.	TGTGCCAGCCGGAAGGGCGCTCATGGCTACACCTTC	CASRKGAHGYTF
.	TRBV20-1	TRBJ2-5	TRBD2	TGCAGTGCTAGTCGGTCCAGCGGGGGGACTCAAGAGACCCAGTACTTC	CSASRSSGGTQETQYF
.	TRBV7-2	TRBJ1-1	.	TGTGCCAGCAGCTTACAGAATATAAACACTGAAGCTTTCTTT	CASSLQNINTEAFF
.	TRBV19	TRBJ2-7	.	TGTGCCAGTAGGGACTTAAGGAGCGGAACCTACGAGCAGTACTTC	CASRDLRSGTYEQYF
.	TRBV18	TRBJ2-3	.	TGTGCCAGCTCACCAAGTCCAGCCGGGGCAGATACGCAGTATTTT	CASSPSPAGADTQYF
.	TRBV5-4	TRBJ1-2	.	TGTGCCAGCAGCGACGGAGGTTGGGAAGACTACACCTTC	CASSDGGWEDYTF
.	TRBV29-1	TRBJ2-7	.	TGCAGCGTTGAAGGGAGGGGACCTAGCAGGGTCGAGCAGTACTTC	CSVEGRGPSRVEQYF
.	TRBV6-5	TRBJ1-2	.	TGTGCCAGCAGTTACTCAGGTGCGGGGAACTATGGCTACACCTTC	CASSYSGAGNYGYTF
.	TRBV24-1	TRBJ2-1	.	TGTGCCACCAGTGATGCACGGGGACAACTATCCACGCAGTTCTTC	CATSDARGQLSTQFF
.	TRBV4-1	TRBJ1-2	.	TGCGCCAGCAGCCAAGACTCCGCCGAGGGGCGCCGGATTCATGGCTACACCTTC	CASSQDSAEGRRIHGYTF
.	TRBV5-1	TRBJ2-5	TRBD1	TGCGCCAGCAGCCTGGGGGACAGCGGCCAAGAGACCCAGTACTTC	CASSLGDSGQETQYF
.	TRBV12-3/TRBV12-4	TRBJ2-3	.	TGTGCCAGCAGACACAGGGACCCCACAGATACGCAGTATTTT	CASRHRDPTDTQYF
.	TRBV12-3/TRBV12-4	TRBJ1-2	.	TGTGCCAGCAGTTTAGGTTCCAGGGTATCTGGCTACACCTTC	CASSLGSRVSGYTF
.	TRBV29-1	TRBJ1-4	TRBD1	TGCAGCGCCGAAGGGGACAGTAATGAAAAACTGTTTTTT	CSAEGDSNEKLFF
.	TRBV12-3/TRBV12-4	TRBJ2-7	.	TGTGCCAGCAGTTTTCGAAGAGGATCCTACGAGCAGTACTTC	CASSFRRGSYEQYF